Listed here are 26 T cell receptor beta chains from one sample, sequenced in a study of response to subunit inactivated influenza vaccine. Via MiXCR, TCRdb re-called the RT-PCR reads, giving one row per CDR3 protein. The data contain more than 450,000 distinct CDR3 sequences, less than 8% of them seen just once; the ten biggest clones take up approximately 13%. Sample: PBMCs from blood, taken about 23 months after vaccination. Receptor source: a man aged 50 to 69 who received an inactivated influenza vaccine.

This clonotype was seen only a few times. This sequence joins TRBV6-5 and TRBJ2-2, with a tentative D call TRBD1 (5 bases). The CDR3 runs to 17 residues. Trimming took 0 bases from V and 4 from J, leaving 15 bases between them. Looked up from germline, CDR1 is MNHEY and CDR2 is SVGAGI. This chain's CDR3 is CASSYSIPGLPTGELFF. The CDR3 DNA follows: TGTGCCAGCAGTTACTCGATCCCAGGGTTACCCACCGGGGAGCTGTTTTTT.

The CDR3 here is CASSKAGRAMNTGELFF. DNA of the CDR3: TGTGCCAGCAGCAAAGCGGGCAGGGCCATGAACACCGGGGAGCTGTTTTTT. The rearrangement links TRBV21-1 to TRBJ2-2; the table's D call, TRBD2, was not checked against the DNA. TRBV21-1 is a recognized pseudogene. The CDR3 contains 17 residues.

This sequence joins TRBV10-3 and TRBJ2-7; possibly TRBD1 or TRBD2 for D (6 bases each). Trimming pared 4 bases from V and 2 bases from J, leaving 9 bases between. Germline V gives CDR1 ENHRY, CDR2 SYGVKD. This CDR3 comprises 13 residues. The CDR3 sequence is CAISVGGTYEQYF. In nucleotides, the CDR3 is TGTGCCATCAGTGTAGGGGGGACCTACGAGCAGTACTTC.

This clonotype was detected many times. The chain has TRBV4-1 and TRBJ1-1; 7 bases are shared with TRBD1. Trimming cost V 0 bases and J 5 bases; bases outside gene matches: 6. The CDR3 has 15 residues. Germline CDR1 MGHRA, CDR2 YSYEKL. The CDR3 region is CASSQEGDRGTEAFF. The CDR3 DNA reads TGCGCCAGCAGCCAAGAGGGGGACAGAGGGACTGAAGCTTTCTTT.

This clonotype has ten or more counts. The rearrangement uses TRBV9 and TRBJ2-1; weak D call: TRBD1 (6 bases). The germline V gene encodes CDR1 SGDLS and CDR2 YYNGEE. The CDR3 extends over 16 amino acids. Trimming pared 3 bases from V and 9 bases from J, leaving 22 bases between. The CDR3 bases are TGTGCCAGCAGCGAGGGGGAACTAGTATTCGCGGGTGAGCAGTTCTTC. Translated, it gives CASSEGELVFAGEQFF.

This clonotype was detected ten times or more. The chain has TRBV6-2 or TRBV6-3 and TRBJ2-7; 7 bases agree with TRBD2. The CDR3 is 13 amino acids. Germline V gives CDR1 MNHEY, CDR2 SVGEGT. V dropped 8 bases and J dropped 1; count of bases not matched to a gene: 5. CDR3: CASARTRSYEQYF. In DNA, the CDR3 is TGTGCCAGCGCCAGGACTAGGTCCTACGAGCAGTACTTC.

This clonotype appeared a few times. The rearrangement uses TRBV4-1 and TRBJ1-2, with D tentatively TRBD1 (5 bases). The CDR3 sequence is 14 residues long. V lost 0 bases, J lost 4 bases, and 9 bases lay in between. Germline V lookup: CDR1 MGHRA, CDR2 YSYEKL. The CDR3 loop is CASSQDRDAYGYTF. DNA of the CDR3: TGCGCCAGCAGCCAAGACCGGGACGCCTATGGCTACACCTTC.

This clonotype occurred many times. The chain links TRBV5-1 to TRBJ2-3; a weak D match, TRBD2 (6 bases). This CDR3 comprises 13 residues. Germline CDR1 and CDR2: SGHRS and YFSETQ. V was shortened by 4 bases and J by 4 bases, with 10 bases between the two germline ends. The CDR3 protein is CASSLARADTQYF. The CDR3 DNA reads as TGCGCCAGCAGCCTAGCGAGGGCAGATACGCAGTATTTT. The full variable domain, in which reference TRBV5-1 and TRBJ2-3 provide the parts outside the CDR3, is KAGVTQTPRYLIKTRGQQVTLSCSPISGHRSVSWYQQTPGQGLQFLFEYFSETQRNKGNFPGRFSGRQFSNSRSEMNVSTLELGDSALYLCASSLARADTQYFGPGTRLTVL.

The rearrangement links TRBV6-2 or TRBV6-3 to TRBJ1-2; tentatively, D is TRBD1 (5 bases). The CDR3 is made up of 13 amino acids. V dropped 2 bases and J dropped 4 bases, with 8 bases sitting between them. The germline V gene encodes CDR1 MNHEY and CDR2 SVGEGT. Here the CDR3 reads CASSYDSFYGYTF. In DNA, the CDR3 is TGTGCCAGCAGTTACGACAGTTTCTATGGCTACACCTTC.

This clonotype was observed a few times. The chain couples TRBV15 to TRBJ1-1, with 9 positions matching TRBD1. Germline loops: CDR1 LNHNV, CDR2 YYDKDF (reference sequence). Trimming cost V 1 base and J 1 base; bases outside gene matches: 7. This CDR3 has 17 residues. The CDR3 here is CATSRGTGDPRNTEAFF. CDR3 sequence (DNA): TGTGCCACCAGCAGAGGGACAGGGGACCCACGGAACACTGAAGCTTTCTTT.

The chain uses TRBV18 and TRBJ2-1; unclear D gene. V lost 2 bases and J lost 2, with 10 bases in between. There are 15 residues in the CDR3. CDR1 and CDR2 (germline): KGHSH, LQKENI. CDR3 loop: CASSPNDGAYNEQFF. CDR3 DNA: TGTGCCAGCTCACCAAATGATGGAGCCTACAATGAGCAGTTCTTC. The entire variable domain, with the rest obtained from reference TRBV18 and TRBJ2-1, is as follows: NAGVMQNPRHLVRRRGQEARLRCSPMKGHSHVYWYRQLPEEGLKFMVYLQKENIIDESGMPKERFSAEFPKEGPSILRIQQVVRGDSAAYFCASSPNDGAYNEQFFGPGTRLTVL.

The chain uses TRBV18 and TRBJ2-1; weak D call: TRBD1 (5 bases). This CDR3 spans 15 amino acids. Deletions cut 4 bases from V and 2 bases from J, with 12 bases between. Looked up from germline, CDR1 is KGHSH and CDR2 is LQKENI. The DNA for the CDR3 is TGTGCCAGCTCACTGGGGCCCCAGACCTACAATGAGCAGTTCTTC. Residues: CASSLGPQTYNEQFF.

This clonotype was recorded a few times. The CDR3 coding sequence is TGCAGTGCCGTCCCGTTGGGGCTAGCGGGGGCCAACCGGGGGACCCAGTACTTC. Translated, it gives CSAVPLGLAGANRGTQYF. The chain employs TRBV20-1 and TRBJ2-5, with 10 bases identical to TRBD2. Losses at the gene ends were 6 bases for V and 7 bases for J; bases not matched to a gene: 23. Germline lookup yields CDR1 DFQATT and CDR2 SNEGSKA (reference sequence). This CDR3 has 18 amino acids.

The chain links TRBV4-1 to TRBJ2-1, with D perhaps matching TRBD2 (6 bases). Trimming took 1 base from V and 2 from J, leaving 9 bases between them. This CDR3 spans 15 amino acids. Germline V gene sequence: CDR1 MGHRA, CDR2 YSYEKL. The CDR3 loop reads CASSQAGVPYNEQFF. The CDR3 coding sequence is TGCGCCAGCAGCCAAGCGGGAGTGCCCTACAATGAGCAGTTCTTC.

In its sample, this clonotype was seen a few times. Here the CDR3 DNA reads TGTGCCAGCAGAATTACCGGACACGACAGGGGAGTCTCACCCCTCCACTTT. Translated, it gives CASRITGHDRGVSPLHF. This chain uses TRBV27 with TRBJ1-6, with TRBD1 identical over 8 bases. The CDR3 length is 17 residues. Germline-derived CDR1 and CDR2 are MNHEY and SMNVEV (reference sequence). Unmatched junction bases numbered 17, after V lost 6 bases and J lost 10 bases.

This chain uses TRBV5-4 with TRBJ2-5, with D possibly matching TRBD2 (5 bases). Germline V gene lookup returns CDR1 SGHNT and CDR2 YYREEE (reference sequence). V lost 0 bases, J lost 5 bases, and 11 bases lay in between. CDR3 length: 14 amino acids. The CDR3 region has the DNA TGTGCCAGCAGCTTGGGGCATGGGGAGGAGACCCAGTACTTC. Translating gives CASSLGHGEETQYF.

This clonotype was found a few times. In DNA form, the CDR3 reads TGTGCCAGCAGGACCGGAGGGGGGGACAATGAGCAGTTCTTC. Translated: CASRTGGGDNEQFF. This sequence joins TRBV11-1 and TRBJ2-1, with TRBD2 as a possible D gene (7 bases). The CDR3 loop spans 14 amino acids. V was shortened by 6 bases and J by 5 bases, with 14 bases between the two germline ends. Germline loops: CDR1 SGHAT, CDR2 FQDESV (reference sequence).

This clonotype was seen a few times. The rearrangement uses TRBV2 and TRBJ2-5; 11 nucleotides match TRBD1. The germline V gene encodes CDR1 SNHLY and CDR2 FYNNEI. CDR3 size: 14 residues. V was clipped by 6 bases and J by 3 bases; unmatched bases: 3. CDR3 amino acids: CASSGTGGKETQYF. The DNA for the CDR3 is TGTGCCAGCAGCGGGACAGGGGGGAAAGAGACCCAGTACTTC.

This clonotype has only a few counts. The chain joins TRBV9 to TRBJ2-7, with 10 bases that match TRBD2. V shed 3 bases, J shed 3 bases, and the junction held 6 bases outside the gene matches. Germline values: CDR1 SGDLS, CDR2 YYNGEE. There are 15 residues in the CDR3. Here the CDR3 DNA reads TGTGCCAGCAGCGCAACTAGCGGGAATTTCTACGAGCAGTACTTC. As protein: CASSATSGNFYEQYF.

The genes are TRBV4-1 and TRBJ1-4; D not certain. The CDR3 contains 15 residues. V was trimmed by 6 bases and J by 5 bases, leaving 16 bases between them. In germline, CDR1 is MGHRA, CDR2 YSYEKL. The DNA for the CDR3 is TGCGCCAGCAGTGCCCCGCTGACACCAAATGAAAAACTGTTTTTT. Translated, it gives CASSAPLTPNEKLFF.

This clonotype showed up just a few times. V is TRBV20-1 and J is TRBJ2-3; a weak D match, TRBD1 (7 bases). The CDR3 covers 12 residues. In germline, CDR1 is DFQATT, CDR2 SNEGSKA (reference sequence). Here the CDR3 reads CRTQGGRDTQYF. The CDR3 nucleotides are TGCAGAACTCAGGGGGGTAGAGACACGCAGTATTTT.

This clonotype was observed a few times. The rearrangement links TRBV20-1 to TRBJ2-5; 7 bases are a match to TRBD1. J was trimmed by 4 bases and V by 4 bases; bases with no gene match: 12. Germline V gene data show CDR1 as DFQATT and CDR2 as SNEGSKA (reference sequence). The CDR3 spans 15 residues. The CDR3 protein is CSAKDREWYLETQYF. CDR3 nucleotide sequence: TGCAGTGCTAAAGACAGGGAATGGTATCTAGAGACCCAGTACTTC.

The rearrangement joins TRBV12-3 or TRBV12-4 to TRBJ2-7; D gene ambiguous. Trimming took 6 bases from V and 3 from J, leaving 12 bases between them. The CDR3 sequence is 13 residues long. The CDR3 coding sequence is TGTGCCAGCAGCCTTAAGTTGAACTACGAGCAGTACTTC. Amino acids: CASSLKLNYEQYF.

This rearrangement joins TRBV20-1 to TRBJ1-2, with D perhaps matching TRBD1 (5 bases). This CDR3 has 13 residues. The germline V gene encodes CDR1 DFQATT and CDR2 SNEGSKA (reference sequence). V was cut by 6 bases and J by 8 bases, with 19 bases left in between. The CDR3 protein is CSANDIGGYGYTF. The CDR3, as DNA: TGCAGTGCCAACGATATTGGGGGGTACGGCTACACCTTC.

This clonotype was picked up a small number of times. The chain uses TRBV6-5 and TRBJ2-7; D not resolved. CDR1 is MNHEY and CDR2 is SVGAGI in the germline V gene. V was clipped by 3 bases and J by 3 bases, with 9 bases between them. There are 13 residues in the CDR3. The CDR3 sequence: CASSYLANYEQYF. For the CDR3, the DNA is TGTGCCAGCAGTTATTTGGCAAACTACGAGCAGTACTTC.

This CDR3 is CASSFGGRDSTDTQYF. Here the CDR3 DNA reads TGTGCCAGCAGTTTTGGGGGGCGGGATAGCACAGATACGCAGTATTTT. V gene TRBV28 combines with J gene TRBJ2-3, with D perhaps matching TRBD1 or TRBD2 (6 bases each). This CDR3 region has 16 residues. Per germline, CDR1 MDHEN and CDR2 SYDVKM. V shed 3 bases and J shed 0 bases, with 13 bases lying between them.